These 32 T cell receptor beta chains share one sample of origin, sequenced in a study of blood T cells in healthy people across ages. Primers used in a second PCR of about 6 to 12 cycles were a sample-barcoded 5' primer and a J-beta primer mix. TCRdb re-called the 5' RACE reads with MiXCR, one entry per CDR3 protein. This table holds roughly 800,000 distinct CDR3 sequences, 58% found once. Sequenced sample: blood. These receptors were collected from a man younger than 45 in good health.

This rearrangement joins TRBV6-1 to TRBJ1-4; D is unresolved. This CDR3 contains 14 residues. Germline CDR1 reads MNHNS; CDR2 reads SASEGT. The V end lost 7 bases, the J end lost 7 bases, and 16 bases lay between the germline ends. CDR3 amino acids: CASTRREAAEKLFF. Here the CDR3 DNA reads TGTGCCAGCACCCGAAGGGAAGCAGCTGAAAAACTGTTTTTT.

This clonotype was detected a few times. This sequence joins TRBV15 and TRBJ2-3; the D gene could be TRBD1 or TRBD2 (5 bases each). From germline, CDR1 is LNHNV and CDR2 YYDKDF (reference sequence). Trimming pared 5 bases from V and 5 bases from J, leaving 20 bases between. The CDR3 contains 16 residues. Here the CDR3 reads CATSPLSGGGGDTQYF. For the CDR3, the DNA is TGTGCCACCAGCCCCCTAAGCGGTGGGGGTGGAGATACGCAGTATTTT.

This clonotype has only a few counts. V gene TRBV29-1 combines with J gene TRBJ1-2; D unresolved. In germline, CDR1 is SQVTM, CDR2 ANQGSEA. This CDR3 contains 12 residues. Trimming pared 5 bases from V and 4 bases from J, leaving 11 bases between. Written as DNA, the CDR3 is TGCAGCGTTTTTACCGACCTCTATGGCTACACCTTC. Protein product: CSVFTDLYGYTF.

The J gene is TRBJ2-5, the V gene TRBV7-2; D perhaps matches TRBD1 (6 bases). The CDR3 totals 17 residues. Germline lookup yields CDR1 SGHTA and CDR2 FQGNSA. The V end was cut by 0 bases, the J end by 0 bases, with 14 bases between. CDR3 sequence reads: CASSLARTGSNQETQYF. The CDR3 region has the DNA TGTGCCAGCAGCTTAGCGCGAACAGGGAGTAACCAAGAGACCCAGTACTTC. The variable domain in full, with the rest retrieved from reference TRBV7-2 and TRBJ2-5, is GAGVSQSPSNKVTEKGKDVELRCDPISGHTALYWYRQSLGQGLEFLIYFQGNSAPDKSGLPSDRFSAERTGGSVSTLTIQRTQQEDSAVYLCASSLARTGSNQETQYFGPGTRLLVL.

The chain uses TRBV6-1 and TRBJ1-1; D is uncertain. This CDR3 contains 14 residues. The germline CDR1 and CDR2 sequences are MNHNS and SASEGT. Deletions cut 8 bases from V and 4 bases from J, with 17 bases between. The CDR3 nucleotides are TGTGCCAGCTACCCGACGGGGTGGGTCACTGAAGCTTTCTTT. The encoded protein is CASYPTGWVTEAFF.

The rearrangement uses TRBV29-1 and TRBJ2-7; D is unresolved. Germline lookup yields CDR1 SQVTM and CDR2 ANQGSEA. The CDR3 totals 13 residues. Trimming cost V 2 bases and J 0 bases, with 8 bases left between them. CDR3: CSVEWAASYEQYF. The CDR3 DNA follows: TGCAGCGTTGAATGGGCAGCCTCCTACGAGCAGTACTTC.

The V call is TRBV20-1, the J call TRBJ1-5, with D possibly TRBD1 on 6 matching bases. The CDR3 length is 16 residues. Trimming took 0 bases from V and 4 from J, leaving 16 bases between them. Germline lookup yields CDR1 DFQATT and CDR2 SNEGSKA (reference sequence). The CDR3 DNA reads as TGCAGTGCTAGAGATCGAAGGACAGCCAAGAATCAGCCCCAGCATTTT. This encodes CSARDRRTAKNQPQHF.

The V and J genes are TRBV4-1 and TRBJ2-7; 11 nucleotides line up with TRBD2. V lost 0 bases and J lost 7; bases outside the gene matches: 14. CDR1 is MGHRA and CDR2 is YSYEKL in the germline V gene. CDR3 length equals 18 residues. CDR3 protein: CASSQDVRTSGFPREQYF. The DNA for the CDR3 is TGCGCCAGCAGCCAAGATGTTAGGACTAGCGGGTTTCCGAGAGAGCAGTACTTC.

This clonotype was observed a handful of times. V gene TRBV20-1 combines with J gene TRBJ2-5; D is perhaps TRBD1 (6 bases). Germline loops: CDR1 DFQATT, CDR2 SNEGSKA (reference sequence). Trimming cost V 6 bases and J 1 base, with 9 bases left between them. The CDR3 sequence is 12 residues long. The CDR3 coding sequence is TGCAGTGCCAGGACAGCCCAAGAGACCCAGTACTTC. The encoded protein is CSARTAQETQYF.

The chain recombines TRBV25-1 with TRBJ2-7, with D possibly matching TRBD1 (6 bases). The DNA end favors TRBJ2-4, so the J call may be wrong. Germline CDR1 MGHDK, CDR2 SYGVNS. The CDR3 runs 12 residues. DNA of the CDR3: TGTGCCAGCAGTGAGGGGGCGGACATTCAGTACTTC. Amino acids: CASSEGADIQYF.

The rearrangement joins TRBV6-2 or TRBV6-3 to TRBJ2-5; unclear D gene. The closer fit of TRBJ2-7 to the DNA end suggests the J call may be wrong. Germline CDR1 MNHEY, CDR2 SVGEGT. This CDR3 region has 15 residues. The CDR3 sequence is CASSLDPGGSHEQYF. The CDR3 region has the DNA TGTGCCAGCAGTCTGGATCCGGGCGGAAGCCACGAGCAGTACTTC.

This rearrangement joins TRBV9 to TRBJ2-1, with 8 bases aligning to TRBD2. The germline gives CDR1 SGDLS, CDR2 YYNGEE. The CDR3 totals 15 residues. The ends lost 5 bases at V and 9 bases at J; junction bases unmatched: 13. CDR3 coding DNA: TGTGCCAGCAGTCGGGAGGGGGTGGCACGCACTGAGCAGTTCTTC. Encoded protein: CASSREGVARTEQFF.

V is TRBV3-1 and J is TRBJ2-7; weak D call: TRBD2 (5 bases). Germline loops: CDR1 LGHDT, CDR2 YNNKEL (reference sequence). This CDR3 spans 14 amino acids. V lost 3 bases, J lost 3 bases, and 12 bases lay in between. CDR3 sequence reads: CASSQTGKYYEQYF. The CDR3 DNA sequence: TGTGCCAGCAGCCAGACCGGGAAATACTACGAGCAGTACTTC.

The chain recombines TRBV11-2 with TRBJ2-3, with TRBD1 matching 8 bases. This CDR3 comprises 16 residues. The junction had 15 bases not matched to a gene; V was cut back by 8 bases and J by 5 bases. Germline lookup yields CDR1 SGHAT and CDR2 FQNNGV. CDR3 DNA sequence: TGTGCCAGCGGCCCGGGCCTCAGGGGGCTCGAAGATACGCAGTATTTT. This codes for CASGPGLRGLEDTQYF.

The gene calls are TRBV20-1 and TRBJ2-7; TRBD2 matches at 14 bases. Matching the DNA end better, TRBJ2-1 makes the J call doubtful. The CDR3 sequence is 14 residues long. From germline, CDR1 is DFQATT and CDR2 SNEGSKA (reference sequence). The CDR3 DNA is TGCAGTGCGCAGGGACTAGCGGGGGCGGGAGAGCAGTTCTTC. It codes for CSAQGLAGAGEQFF.

The chain combines TRBV24-1 with TRBJ2-3; 14 nucleotides agree with TRBD2. Germline V gene data show CDR1 as KGHDR and CDR2 as SFDVKD. This CDR3 comprises 22 residues. Germline trimming cut 7 bases from V and 1 base from J; bases unmatched to any gene: 21. The CDR3 DNA follows: TGTGCCACCAGACAGTGTGTTCCACCGGGACTAGCGGGAGAGGAAGGCACAGATACGCAGTATTTT. Translated: CATRQCVPPGLAGEEGTDTQYF.

This clonotype was observed a few times. V gene TRBV29-1 combines with J gene TRBJ1-5; D gene ambiguous. CDR1 and CDR2 (germline): SQVTM, ANQGSEA. V gave up 6 bases and J gave up 4 bases, with 10 bases separating them. The CDR3 totals 12 residues. The CDR3, as DNA: TGCAGCGTCGGCAATGGGAATCAGCCCCAGCATTTT. It is translated as CSVGNGNQPQHF.

V usage is TRBV7-9 and J usage is TRBJ2-7; TRBD1 or TRBD2 may be the D gene (7 bases each). V was cut by 1 base and J by 2 bases, with 15 bases left in between. The CDR3 length is 16 residues. Germline-derived CDR1 and CDR2 are SEHNR and FQNEAQ (reference sequence). The CDR3 coding sequence is TGTGCCAGCAGCTTAGAGGGGGCGGGAGCCCCCTACGAGCAGTACTTC. It translates to CASSLEGAGAPYEQYF.

This clonotype has only a few counts. In DNA, the CDR3 is TGTGCCAGCAGCCCCAGACAGGGAAATCGATACGAGCAGTACTTC. This encodes CASSPRQGNRYEQYF. The chain links TRBV7-2 to TRBJ2-4, with 7 bases that match TRBD1. The J call is in doubt because the DNA end fits TRBJ2-7 better. The CDR3 is 15 amino acids. Looked up from germline, CDR1 is SGHTA and CDR2 is FQGNSA.

CDR3 in amino acids: CASSFLRGAQETQYF. The CDR3 DNA reads as TGTGCCAGCAGTTTTCTGCGGGGGGCGCAAGAGACCCAGTACTTC. V gene TRBV2 combines with J gene TRBJ2-5, with TRBD2 matching 8 bases. This CDR3 is 15 amino acids long. Losses at the gene ends were 5 bases for V and 2 bases for J; bases not matched to a gene: 7. Germline assignment: CDR1 SNHLY and CDR2 FYNNEI.

This chain joins TRBV16 and TRBJ2-1; D is uncertain. The V end lost 7 bases, the J end lost 7 bases, and 17 bases lay between the germline ends. Germline CDR1 reads KGHSY; CDR2 reads FQNENV. The CDR3 extends over 14 amino acids. DNA of the CDR3: TGTGCCAGCATCGGTAGGTCGTCCCCAAATGAGCAGTTCTTC. This gives the protein CASIGRSSPNEQFF. The entire variable domain, with the rest obtained from reference TRBV16 and TRBJ2-1, is as follows: GEEVAQTPKHLVRGEGQKAKLYCAPIKGHSYVFWYQQVLKNEFKFLISFQNENVFDETGMPKERFSAKCLPNSPCSLEIQATKLEDSAVYFCASIGRSSPNEQFFGPGTRLTVL.

This rearrangement joins TRBV11-1 to TRBJ2-1; no reliable D call. The length of the CDR3 is 13 residues. Germline V gene lookup returns CDR1 SGHAT and CDR2 FQDESV (reference sequence). Trimming removed 8 bases at V and 3 bases at J, with 11 bases between. CDR3 sequence: CASVDRYYNEQFF. CDR3 in DNA: TGTGCCAGCGTGGACCGTTACTACAATGAGCAGTTCTTC.

The chain combines TRBV9 with TRBJ1-2, with 7 nucleotides matching TRBD1. CDR3 length: 19 residues. V lost 1 base to trimming and J lost 4 bases; unmatched junction nucleotides: 19. CDR1 SGDLS and CDR2 YYNGEE come from the germline V gene. DNA of the CDR3: TGTGCCAGCAGCGTACGCCCCGACAGGGAGAACACCTTCCTCTATGGCTACACCTTC. Its translation is CASSVRPDRENTFLYGYTF.

The rearrangement uses TRBV7-2 and TRBJ1-2; D is undetermined. V was clipped by 5 bases and J by 3 bases, with 13 bases between them. This CDR3 is 14 amino acids long. Germline V gene sequence: CDR1 SGHTA, CDR2 FQGNSA. The CDR3 nucleotides are TGTGCCAGCAGCCCACCTCGTACGGACTATGGCTACACCTTC. This sequence encodes CASSPPRTDYGYTF.

This rearrangement joins TRBV18 to TRBJ2-7; 8 bases line up with TRBD2. The J call may be wrong; the DNA end is better matched by TRBJ2-5. This CDR3 region has 15 residues. The germline CDR1 and CDR2 sequences are KGHSH and LQKENI. Written as DNA, the CDR3 is TGTGCCAGCTCACTACCGCCCCGCGGGGGGGAGACCCAGTACTTC. It yields the protein CASSLPPRGGETQYF.

This clonotype was detected only once. This rearrangement joins TRBV9 to TRBJ2-7; no firm D call. Germline V CDR1 and CDR2: SGDLS, YYNGEE. The V and J ends lost 2 bases and 2 bases respectively, with 14 bases between them. The CDR3 consists of 15 residues. This CDR3 reads CASSVFRSLAYEQYF. The DNA of the CDR3 is TGTGCCAGCAGCGTTTTTAGATCCCTAGCCTACGAGCAGTACTTC. The full variable domain, rest sourced from reference TRBV9 and TRBJ2-7, is DSGVTQTPKHLITATGQRVTLRCSPRSGDLSVYWYQQSLDQGLQFLIQYYNGEERAKGNILERFSAQQFPDLHSELNLSSLELGDSALYFCASSVFRSLAYEQYFGPGTRLTVT.

This clonotype occurred a few times. V and J are TRBV6-6 and TRBJ2-6; the D gene is possibly TRBD1 (5 bases). The CDR3 has 15 amino acids. Trimming removed 6 bases from V and 4 bases from J, with 13 bases in between. Germline CDR1 reads MNHNY; CDR2 reads SVGAGI (reference sequence). CDR3 loop: CASRFNTGGANVLTF. Written as DNA, the CDR3 is TGTGCCAGCAGATTTAACACAGGCGGGGCCAACGTCCTGACTTTC.

This sequence joins TRBV6-5 and TRBJ1-2; D unclear. The ends were cut back, 0 bases at V and 7 bases at J, with 18 bases in the middle. The CDR3 is 16 residues long. Germline-derived CDR1 and CDR2 are MNHEY and SVGAGI. This CDR3 is CASSYSIGHILAGYTF. The CDR3 DNA reads TGTGCCAGCAGTTACTCAATCGGTCATATCCTTGCTGGCTACACCTTC.

The chain is built from TRBV15 and TRBJ1-6, with TRBD1 as a possible D gene (5 bases). This CDR3 has 15 residues. The V gene's germline CDR1 is LNHNV and CDR2 YYDKDF (reference sequence). The ends were cut back, 6 bases at V and 5 bases at J, with 14 bases in the middle. CDR3 bases: TGTGCCACCAGTCGACTTGGGGGTAATAATTCACCCCTCCACTTT. Translating gives CATSRLGGNNSPLHF.

This sequence joins TRBV7-2 and TRBJ1-1; 8 positions agree with TRBD1. CDR1 and CDR2 (germline): SGHTA, FQGNSA. V trimming: 1 base; J trimming: 5 bases; junction bases outside the gene matches: 3. The CDR3 length is 14 residues. CDR3 sequence reads: CASSLGQGATEAFF. The CDR3 DNA reads as TGTGCCAGCAGCTTAGGGCAGGGGGCAACTGAAGCTTTCTTT.

This clonotype was seen many times. The J gene is TRBJ2-4, the V gene TRBV29-1, with 8 bases fitting TRBD1. This CDR3 comprises 12 residues. Germline V gene lookup returns CDR1 SQVTM and CDR2 ANQGSEA. V lost 6 bases to trimming and J lost 8 bases; unmatched junction nucleotides: 6. For the CDR3, the DNA is TGCAGCGTAAGGACAGGGAGCGACATTCAGTACTTC. Its protein is CSVRTGSDIQYF. Looking up the rest from reference TRBV29-1 and TRBJ2-4 gives the full variable domain: SAVISQKPSRDICQRGTSLTIQCQVDSQVTMMFWYRQQPGQSLTLIATANQGSEATYESGFVIDKFPISRPNLTFSTLTVSNMSPEDSSIYLCSVRTGSDIQYFGAGTRLSVL.

This clonotype was seen more than once but under ten times. CDR3 loop: CSARGIAGDPYEQYF. The CDR3 nucleotides read TGCAGTGCGCGAGGGATAGCGGGGGACCCCTACGAGCAGTACTTC. This chain joins TRBV20-1 and TRBJ2-7; 9 nucleotides line up with TRBD2. After removal of 6 bases from V and 2 bases from J, the junction contained 11 bases not matched to a gene. Per germline, CDR1 DFQATT and CDR2 SNEGSKA (reference sequence). The CDR3 consists of 15 residues.